This T cell receptor beta chain was sequenced during a study of T cell responses to AZD1222 COVID-19 vaccine. Germline CDR1 reads LGHNA; CDR2 reads YNFKEQ. V was clipped by 0 bases and J by 10 bases; unmatched bases: 13. This CDR3 is 16 amino acids long. Findings and limits, study-wide: The study identified only a handful of AZD1222 recipients as seropositive at baseline.

A word on this clone: Its cognate antigen is unknown.

Some clones are missing from TCRdb's copy, which holds only in-frame ones; the method was immunoSEQ multiplex PCR. Here the sample spans 85,000 to 100,000 clones, 70% to 85% being singletons. The chain employs TRBV4-2 and TRBJ1-1, with 8 bases identical to TRBD1. Source: peripheral blood, taken on day 0 of AZD1222 vaccination. This receptor was obtained from an adult in good health. CDR3 bases: TGTGCCAGCAGCCAAGATTTGGCGGACAGGGACGGTAGAGCTTTCTTT. This translates into CASSQDLADRDGRAFF.